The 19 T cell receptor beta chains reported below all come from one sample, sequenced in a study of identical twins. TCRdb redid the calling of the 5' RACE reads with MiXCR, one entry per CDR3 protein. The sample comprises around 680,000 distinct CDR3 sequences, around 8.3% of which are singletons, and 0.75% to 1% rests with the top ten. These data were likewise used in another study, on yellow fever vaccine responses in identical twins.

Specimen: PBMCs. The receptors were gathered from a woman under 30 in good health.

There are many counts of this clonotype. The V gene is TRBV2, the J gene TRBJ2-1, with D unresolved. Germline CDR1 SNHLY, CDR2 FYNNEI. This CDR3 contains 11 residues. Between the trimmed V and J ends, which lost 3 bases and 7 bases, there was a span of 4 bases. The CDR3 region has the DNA TGTGCCAGCAGTGAGCGGAATGAGCAGTTCTTC. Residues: CASSERNEQFF.

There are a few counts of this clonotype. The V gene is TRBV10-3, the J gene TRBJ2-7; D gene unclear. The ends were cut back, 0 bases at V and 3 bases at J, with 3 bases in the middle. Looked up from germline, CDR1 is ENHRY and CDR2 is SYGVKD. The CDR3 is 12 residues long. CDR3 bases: TGTGCCATCAGTGAGTCTGACTACGAGCAGTACTTC. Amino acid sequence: CAISESDYEQYF.

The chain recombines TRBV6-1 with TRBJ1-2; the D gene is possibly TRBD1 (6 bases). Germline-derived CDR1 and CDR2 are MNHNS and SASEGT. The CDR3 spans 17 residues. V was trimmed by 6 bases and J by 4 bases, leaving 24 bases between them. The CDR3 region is CASSDIAGGRHGYGYTF. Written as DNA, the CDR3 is TGTGCCAGCAGCGACATTGCGGGGGGGCGGCACGGCTATGGCTACACCTTC.

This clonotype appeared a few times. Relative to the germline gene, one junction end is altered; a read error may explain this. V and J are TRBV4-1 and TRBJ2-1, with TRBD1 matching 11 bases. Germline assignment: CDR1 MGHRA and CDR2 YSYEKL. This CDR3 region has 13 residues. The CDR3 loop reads CASSHYPGQGVGF. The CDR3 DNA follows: TGCGCCAGCAGCCATTATCCGGGACAGGGGGTTGGATTC.

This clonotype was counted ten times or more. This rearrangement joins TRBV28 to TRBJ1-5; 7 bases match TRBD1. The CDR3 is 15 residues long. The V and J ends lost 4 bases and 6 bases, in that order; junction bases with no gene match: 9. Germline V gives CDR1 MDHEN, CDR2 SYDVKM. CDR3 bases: TGTGCCAGCAGTTCGTCAAAGGGGGCGGCTCAGCCCCAGCATTTT. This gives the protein CASSSSKGAAQPQHF.

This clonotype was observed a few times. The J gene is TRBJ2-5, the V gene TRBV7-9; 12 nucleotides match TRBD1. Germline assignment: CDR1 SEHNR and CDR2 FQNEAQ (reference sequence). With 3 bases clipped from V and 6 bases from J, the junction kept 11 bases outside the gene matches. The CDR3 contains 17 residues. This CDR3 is CASSFPGQGASPQTQYF. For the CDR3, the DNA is TGTGCCAGCAGCTTCCCGGGACAGGGGGCAAGCCCCCAGACCCAGTACTTC.

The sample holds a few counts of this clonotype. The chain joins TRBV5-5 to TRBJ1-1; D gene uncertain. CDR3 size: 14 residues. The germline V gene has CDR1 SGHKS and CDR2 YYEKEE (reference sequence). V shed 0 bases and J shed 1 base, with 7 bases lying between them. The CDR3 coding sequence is TGTGCCAGCAGCTTGGGCGGAGAGAACACTGAAGCTTTCTTT. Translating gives CASSLGGENTEAFF. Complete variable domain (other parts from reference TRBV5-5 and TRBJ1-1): DAGVTQSPTHLIKTRGQQVTLRCSPISGHKSVSWYQQVLGQGPQFIFQYYEKEERGRGNFPDRFSARQFPNYSSELNVNALLLGDSALYLCASSLGGENTEAFFGQGTRLTVV.

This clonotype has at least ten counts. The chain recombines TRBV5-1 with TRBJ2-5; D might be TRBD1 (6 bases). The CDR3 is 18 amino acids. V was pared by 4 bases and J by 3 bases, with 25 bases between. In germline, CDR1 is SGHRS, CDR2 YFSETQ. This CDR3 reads CASSPDQWGTRSKETQYF. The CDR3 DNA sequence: TGCGCCAGCAGCCCGGACCAATGGGGGACACGATCCAAAGAGACCCAGTACTTC. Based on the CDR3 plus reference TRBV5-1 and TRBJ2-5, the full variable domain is KAGVTQTPRYLIKTRGQQVTLSCSPISGHRSVSWYQQTPGQGLQFLFEYFSETQRNKGNFPGRFSGRQFSNSRSEMNVSTLELGDSALYLCASSPDQWGTRSKETQYFGPGTRLLVL.

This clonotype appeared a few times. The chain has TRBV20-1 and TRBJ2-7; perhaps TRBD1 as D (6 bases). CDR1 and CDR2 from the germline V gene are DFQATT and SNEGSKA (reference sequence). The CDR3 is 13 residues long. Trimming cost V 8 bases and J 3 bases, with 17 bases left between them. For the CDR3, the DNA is TGCAGTTCAGAGGACAGTTCTAGCTACGAGCAGTACTTC. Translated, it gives CSSEDSSSYEQYF.

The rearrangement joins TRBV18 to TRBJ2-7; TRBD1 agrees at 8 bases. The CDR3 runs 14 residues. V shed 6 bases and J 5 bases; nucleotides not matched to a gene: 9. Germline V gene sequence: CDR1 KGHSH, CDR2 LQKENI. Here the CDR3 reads CASSPGTGFHEQYF. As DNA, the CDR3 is TGTGCCAGCTCGCCTGGGACAGGCTTCCACGAGCAGTACTTC.

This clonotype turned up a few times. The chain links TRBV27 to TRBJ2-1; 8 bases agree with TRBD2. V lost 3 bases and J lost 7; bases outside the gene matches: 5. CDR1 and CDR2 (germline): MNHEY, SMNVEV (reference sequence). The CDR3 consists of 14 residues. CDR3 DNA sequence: TGTGCCAGCAGTTTTAGCGGGAACCAAAATGAGCAGTTCTTC. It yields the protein CASSFSGNQNEQFF.

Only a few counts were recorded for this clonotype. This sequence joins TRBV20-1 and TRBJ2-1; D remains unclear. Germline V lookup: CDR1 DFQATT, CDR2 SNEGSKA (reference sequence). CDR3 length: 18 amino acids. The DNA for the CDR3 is TGCACCGCTAGTGGGCTTGCGGAAACCTACAGCTCCTACAATGAGCAGTTCTTC. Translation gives CTASGLAETYSSYNEQFF.

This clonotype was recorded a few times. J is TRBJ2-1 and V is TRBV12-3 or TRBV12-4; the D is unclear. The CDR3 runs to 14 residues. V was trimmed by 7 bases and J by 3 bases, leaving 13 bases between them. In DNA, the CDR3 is TGTGCCAGCAAGAGGCAGGACCGCTACAATGAGCAGTTCTTC. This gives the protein CASKRQDRYNEQFF.

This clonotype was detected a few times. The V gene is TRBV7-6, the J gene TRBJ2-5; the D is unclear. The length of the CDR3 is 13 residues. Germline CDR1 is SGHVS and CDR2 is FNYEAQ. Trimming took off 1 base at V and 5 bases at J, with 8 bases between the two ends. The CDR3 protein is CASSLVKGETQYF. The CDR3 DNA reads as TGTGCCAGCAGCTTAGTCAAAGGCGAGACCCAGTACTTC.

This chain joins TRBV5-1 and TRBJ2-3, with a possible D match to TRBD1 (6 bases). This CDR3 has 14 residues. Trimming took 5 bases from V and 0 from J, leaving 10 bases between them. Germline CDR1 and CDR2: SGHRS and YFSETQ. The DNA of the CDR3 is TGCGCCAGCAGGGGGACAACTAGCACAGATACGCAGTATTTT. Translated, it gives CASRGTTSTDTQYF.

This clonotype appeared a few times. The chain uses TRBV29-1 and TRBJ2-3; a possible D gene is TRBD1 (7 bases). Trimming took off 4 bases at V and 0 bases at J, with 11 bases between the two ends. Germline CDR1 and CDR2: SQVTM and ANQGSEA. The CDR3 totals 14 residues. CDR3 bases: TGCAGCGTTGCGGAGGGGGCTAGCACAGATACGCAGTATTTT. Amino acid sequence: CSVAEGASTDTQYF.

CDR3: CASSFRGLYAEQYF. In DNA form, the CDR3 reads TGTGCCAGCAGCTTCAGGGGTTTGTACGCGGAGCAGTACTTC. The rearrangement links TRBV5-8 to TRBJ2-7; maybe TRBD1 (6 bases). CDR3 size: 14 residues. V lost 2 bases to trimming and J lost 7 bases, with 16 bases between them. The germline V gene has CDR1 SGHTS and CDR2 YDEGEE.

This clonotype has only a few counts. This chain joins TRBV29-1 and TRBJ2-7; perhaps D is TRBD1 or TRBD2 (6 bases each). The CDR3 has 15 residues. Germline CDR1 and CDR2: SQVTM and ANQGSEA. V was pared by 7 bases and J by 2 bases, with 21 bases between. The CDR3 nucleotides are TGCAGCGGCCTCCGGGTTAGGGGGGTAACCTACGAGCAGTACTTC. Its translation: CSGLRVRGVTYEQYF.

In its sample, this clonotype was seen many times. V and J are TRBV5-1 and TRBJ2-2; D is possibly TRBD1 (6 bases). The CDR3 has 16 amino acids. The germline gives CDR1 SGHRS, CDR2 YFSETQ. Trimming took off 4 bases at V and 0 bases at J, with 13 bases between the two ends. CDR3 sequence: CASSTGQIANTGELFF. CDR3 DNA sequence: TGCGCCAGCAGCACCGGACAGATCGCGAACACCGGGGAGCTGTTTTTT.